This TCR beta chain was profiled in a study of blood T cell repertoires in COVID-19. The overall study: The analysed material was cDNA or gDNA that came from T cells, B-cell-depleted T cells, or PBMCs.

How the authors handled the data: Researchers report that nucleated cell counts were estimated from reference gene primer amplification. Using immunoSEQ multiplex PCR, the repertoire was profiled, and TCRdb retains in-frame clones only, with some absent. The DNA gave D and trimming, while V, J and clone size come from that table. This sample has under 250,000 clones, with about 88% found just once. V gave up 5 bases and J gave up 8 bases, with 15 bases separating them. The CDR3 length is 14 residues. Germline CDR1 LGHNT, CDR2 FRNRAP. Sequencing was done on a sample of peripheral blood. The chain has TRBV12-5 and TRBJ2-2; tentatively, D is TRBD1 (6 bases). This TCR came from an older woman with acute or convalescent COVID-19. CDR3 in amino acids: CASGTQQGWGELFF. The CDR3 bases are TGTGCTAGTGGTACTCAACAGGGTTGGGGGGAGCTGTTTTTT.